The sequence of this T cell receptor (beta chain) was determined in a study of T cells in women clearing cervical HPV infection. The wider study: Blood came at first lesion visit for cases, post-clearance for controls.

The CDR3 length is 15 residues. Germline V CDR1 and CDR2: SGHDT, YYEEEE. For this clone: Its antigen is not identified. The sequence runs out 3 residues before the end of the CDR3; the remainder is reconstructed from the germline J gene.

Measured with immunoSEQ multiplex PCR; TCRdb has only the in-frame clones, and not every one. The table gives about 35,000 clones; the top ten clones make up 1.6% of it. General study points: CIN3+ cases had significantly higher TCR richness than controls; evenness did not differ. Cases carried less TRBV6-7 than controls: roughly 0.11% versus 0.16%.

V is TRBV5-6 and J is TRBJ1-2; D might be TRBD1 (5 bases). The source is a woman aged 18 to 75 with a cervical HPV16 infection that either progressed to CIN3+ or cleared (not recorded which). Sequenced material: blood buffy coat. The part of the CDR3 DNA that was read is TGTGCCAGCAGCTTAGAGGACATCCTAAATCAGCCC. Its translation is CASSLEDILNQP. In full, the CDR3 reads CASSLEDILNQPYTF.